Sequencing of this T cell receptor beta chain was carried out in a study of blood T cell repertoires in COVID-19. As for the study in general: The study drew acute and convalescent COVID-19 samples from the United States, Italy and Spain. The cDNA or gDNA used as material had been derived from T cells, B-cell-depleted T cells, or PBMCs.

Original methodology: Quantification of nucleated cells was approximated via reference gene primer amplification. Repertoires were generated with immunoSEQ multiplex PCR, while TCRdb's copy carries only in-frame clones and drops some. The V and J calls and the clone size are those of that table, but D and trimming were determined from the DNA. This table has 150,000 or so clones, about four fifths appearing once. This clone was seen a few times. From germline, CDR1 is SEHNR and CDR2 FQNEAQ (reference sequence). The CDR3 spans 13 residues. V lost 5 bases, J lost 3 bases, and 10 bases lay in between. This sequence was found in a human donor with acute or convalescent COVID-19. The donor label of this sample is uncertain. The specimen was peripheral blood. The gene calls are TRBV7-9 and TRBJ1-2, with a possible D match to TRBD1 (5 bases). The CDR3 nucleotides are TGTGCCAGCAGCGTTGACAGTCACTATGGCTACACCTTC. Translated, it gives CASSVDSHYGYTF.